This TCR beta chain was identified during a study of T cells after yellow fever vaccination. General observations from the study: It was a small share of clonotypes that appeared in both CD4 and CD8 compartments. High-abundance clonotypes from the bulk population could contaminate FACS-sorted repertoires.

Worth noting for this clonotype: No antigen is known for it.

As TCR cDNA was made by 5'RACE template switching, a universal primer site and UMIs were added. TCRdb re-called the 5' RACE reads through MiXCR, storing one row per CDR3 protein. The sample includes 250,000 to 300,000 distinct CDR3 sequences, roughly 5% of them seen just once. CDR1 MNHNY and CDR2 SVGAGI come from the germline V gene (reference sequence). There are 16 residues in the CDR3. The J segment lost 3 bases and the V segment lost 2 bases, leaving 10 bases of the junction unmatched. V gene TRBV6-6 combines with J gene TRBJ2-7; 7 bases are shared with TRBD2. Sequenced material: CD4+ T cells sorted from PBMCs, taken on the day of the yellow fever booster vaccination. The origin of this receptor is a man between 18 and 29 years old who received the YFV17D yellow fever vaccine. The CDR3 spells CASSYQPRRGVYEQYF. DNA for the CDR3: TGTGCCAGCAGTTACCAGCCGCGCCGGGGGGTCTACGAGCAGTACTTC.